This T cell receptor beta chain was observed in a study of T cell responses to AZD1222 COVID-19 vaccine. Germline V gene sequence: CDR1 SGHRS, CDR2 YFSETQ. Between the trimmed V and J ends, which lost 2 bases and 1 base, there was a span of 6 bases. This CDR3 is built from 13 residues. Study conclusions and caveats: Regions left unmutated in variants are reportedly the target of nearly half of spike-specific TCRs. Across the whole spike, CD4 TCRs peaked at regions 160-218 and 743-854. Just a handful of AZD1222 recipients were seropositive at baseline. The study sampled repertoires only after the peak T cell response.

Details on this clone: Its target is unknown.

Some clones are missing from TCRdb's copy, which holds only in-frame ones; the method was immunoSEQ multiplex PCR. This table has around 62,000 clones, around 90% appearing once. This receptor was taken from an adult in good health. Sequencing used peripheral blood, obtained on day 0 of AZD1222 vaccination. V gene TRBV5-1 combines with J gene TRBJ1-1; D is unclear. This CDR3 reads CASSFQENTEAFF. For the CDR3, the DNA is TGCGCCAGCAGCTTCCAGGAGAACACTGAAGCTTTCTTT. The whole variable domain, filled in from reference TRBV5-1 and TRBJ1-1, reads KAGVTQTPRYLIKTRGQQVTLSCSPISGHRSVSWYQQTPGQGLQFLFEYFSETQRNKGNFPGRFSGRQFSNSRSEMNVSTLELGDSALYLCASSFQENTEAFFGQGTRLTVV.